This T cell receptor (beta chain) was retrieved from a study of blood T cell repertoires in COVID-19. Study-wide context: From the United States, Italy and Spain came samples of acute and convalescent COVID-19. PBMCs, B-cell-depleted T cells, or T cells provided the cDNA or gDNA that made up the material.

Per the original data handling: From reference gene primer amplification, estimates of nucleated cell counts were derived. Assay: immunoSEQ multiplex PCR; the TCRdb copy retains only in-frame clones and omits some. That table gives V, J and clone size, and the DNA gave D and trimming. The sample carries around 140,000 clones, approximately 90% recorded once. CDR3 length equals 12 residues. Trimming took 6 bases from V and 8 from J; bases not matched to a gene: 3. Germline V gene data show CDR1 as MDHEN and CDR2 as SYDVKM. This clone was seen just once. The sample consisted of peripheral blood. This TCR came from a woman in her 50s with active or convalescent COVID-19. The rearrangement uses TRBV28 and TRBJ1-2, with 10 bases identical to TRBD1. CDR3 nucleotide sequence: TGTGCCAGCAGATCGACAGGGGGCGGCTACACCTTC. This gives the protein CASRSTGGGYTF.